The clone carrying this T cell receptor (beta chain) has ten or more counts. The antigen remains unidentified. The data stem from a study of T-cell memory formation after mild COVID-19. As for the study in general: In these data, TCR clusters were largely donor specific.

Study conclusions and caveats: Contracting CD4+ clones were located mainly in CM and EM, and CD8+ clones in EMRA. Unconfirmed was the SARS-CoV-2 specificity of second-wave clones that peaked on day 37. Pre-infection memory contained some responding clones, which suggested that cross-reactive memory had joined.

Germline CDR1 and CDR2: MNHEY and SVGEGT. The CDR3 spans 16 residues. V lost 1 base, J lost 1 base, and 14 bases lay in between. TCRdb reprocessed the 5' RACE reads via MiXCR and lists one record per CDR3 protein. The data hold 300,000 to 400,000 distinct CDR3 sequences, with under 25% observed a single time. The chain uses TRBV6-2 or TRBV6-3 and TRBJ2-7; D is perhaps TRBD1 or TRBD2 (5 bases each). The clonotype originates from an adult woman who had mild COVID-19 (a few samples of this study predate the infection). Cell type and time point are not known. Sequences were obtained from PBMCs or a T cell subset sorted from them (not recorded which). Here the CDR3 reads CASSYYRGQVSYEQYF. The CDR3 nucleotides read TGTGCCAGCAGTTACTACCGGGGCCAGGTTTCCTACGAGCAGTACTTC.